The 8 T cell receptor beta chains in this list originate from one sample, sequenced in a study of control samples from healthy donors and cancer patients (dated by TCRdb to about 2020). Library creation used the immunoSEQ multiplex PCR assay. This immuneACCESS table, as held by TCRdb, lists in-frame sequences with V and J called but not all clones. Of the missing ones, under half trace to an unresolved V gene in checked studies; the others have no known cause. This sample is represented by tens of thousands of clones; 65% to 80% of them were singletons. The ten largest clones take up 20% to 25% of the sample. Sequencing was carried out using PBMCs. The receptor set was obtained from a man aged 55 to 70 with head and neck cancer.

In this sample, this clone turned up a few times. V usage is TRBV5-1 and J usage is TRBJ1-1, with D tentatively TRBD1 (6 bases). The CDR3 is made up of 15 amino acids. The V gene lost 2 bases and the J gene lost 3 bases, with 14 bases spanning the gap. The germline V gene has CDR1 SGHRS and CDR2 YFSETQ. CDR3 residues: CASSLTGWGDTEAFF. The CDR3 DNA reads TGCGCCAGCAGCTTAACAGGGTGGGGGGACACTGAAGCTTTCTTT.

The chain carries TRBV19 and TRBJ1-2; D is ambiguous. Trimming pared 6 bases from V and 8 bases from J, leaving 28 bases between. Per germline, CDR1 LNHDA and CDR2 SQIVND (reference sequence). This CDR3 is built from 17 residues. This CDR3 reads CASSLKIWGGISIGYTF. The CDR3 DNA reads TGTGCCAGTAGCCTGAAAATCTGGGGAGGGATAAGTATCGGCTACACCTTC.

This sequence joins TRBV7-2 and TRBJ2-7; 14 bases are shared with TRBD2. The trim removed 3 bases at V and 3 bases at J, leaving 4 bases unmatched. This CDR3 comprises 16 residues. Germline V CDR1 and CDR2: SGHTA, FQGNSA. The CDR3 sequence is CASSFTGLAGVYEQYF. The CDR3 DNA follows: TGTGCCAGCAGCTTTACGGGACTAGCGGGAGTCTACGAGCAGTACTTC.

This clone was seen once. CDR3 protein: CSFRTGYEAFF. CDR3 coding DNA: TGCAGCTTTCGAACAGGGTATGAAGCTTTCTTT. The chain employs TRBV29-1 and TRBJ1-1; maybe TRBD1 (6 bases). The CDR3 contains 11 residues. In germline, CDR1 is SQVTM, CDR2 ANQGSEA. The V end was cut by 8 bases, the J end by 7 bases, with 14 bases between.

This chain uses TRBV24-1 with TRBJ2-3, with TRBD1 matching 9 bases. Germline CDR1 KGHDR, CDR2 SFDVKD. The V gene end was trimmed by 4 bases and the J gene end by 6 bases; junction bases not matched to a gene: 7. The CDR3 length is 15 residues. CDR3 amino acids: CATSDRGQGSDTQYF. CDR3 sequence (DNA): TGTGCCACCAGTGACCGAGGACAGGGGTCTGATACGCAGTATTTT.

The sample holds a few counts of this clone. This chain uses TRBV7-6 with TRBJ2-2; maybe TRBD2 (5 bases). Germline CDR1 and CDR2: SGHVS and FNYEAQ. Deletions cut 4 bases from V and 3 bases from J, with 9 bases between. CDR3 size: 14 residues. This CDR3 is CASSSSGYTGELFF. The DNA for the CDR3 is TGTGCCAGCAGCTCAAGCGGATACACCGGGGAGCTGTTTTTT.

The chain joins TRBV10-3 to TRBJ1-1; weak D call: TRBD1 (6 bases). This CDR3 contains 14 residues. The V gene lost 6 bases and the J gene lost 5 bases, with 16 bases spanning the gap. The germline gives CDR1 ENHRY, CDR2 SYGVKD. The CDR3 sequence is CAIREDSTQTEAFF. The DNA of the CDR3 is TGTGCCATCAGGGAGGACAGTACCCAGACTGAAGCTTTCTTT.

The rearrangement joins TRBV29-1 to TRBJ2-1; TRBD2 aligns across 8 bases. Germline CDR1 reads SQVTM; CDR2 reads ANQGSEA. V was clipped by 1 base and J by 7 bases; unmatched bases: 3. The CDR3 is 13 amino acids. The CDR3 region is CSVEAGGGNEQFF. The DNA for the CDR3 is TGCAGCGTTGAAGCGGGAGGGGGAAATGAGCAGTTCTTC.